This T cell receptor (beta chain) was obtained from a study of blood T cell repertoires in COVID-19. This clone came up many times. With 8 bases removed from V and 0 bases from J, the gap between germline ends came to 5 bases. The CDR3 runs to 13 residues. Germline lookup yields CDR1 MNHEY and CDR2 SVGAGI. As processed by the authors: Scientists estimated how many nucleated cells there were by amplifying reference gene primers. Some clones are missing from TCRdb's copy, which holds only in-frame ones; the method was immunoSEQ multiplex PCR. The V and J calls and clone size are taken from that table; D and trimming were inferred from the DNA. Of fewer than 250,000 clones listed, approximately 84% are singletons.

This sequence was found in a man aged 35-49 years with acute or convalescent COVID-19. This rearrangement joins TRBV6-5 to TRBJ1-6; D is ambiguous. The sample taken for sequencing was peripheral blood. CDR3 DNA: TGTGCCAGCTCGAGCTCCTATAATTCACCCCTCCACTTT. Its translation: CASSSSYNSPLHF.